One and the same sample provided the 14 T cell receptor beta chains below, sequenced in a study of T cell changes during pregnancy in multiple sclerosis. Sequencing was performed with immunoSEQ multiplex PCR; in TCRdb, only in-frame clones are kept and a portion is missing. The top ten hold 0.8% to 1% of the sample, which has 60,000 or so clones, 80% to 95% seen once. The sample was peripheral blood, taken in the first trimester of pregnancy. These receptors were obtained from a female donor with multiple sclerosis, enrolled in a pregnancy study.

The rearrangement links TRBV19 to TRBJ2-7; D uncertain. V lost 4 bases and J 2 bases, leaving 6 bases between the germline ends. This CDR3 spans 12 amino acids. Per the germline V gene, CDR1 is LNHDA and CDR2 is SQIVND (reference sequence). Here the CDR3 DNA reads TGTGCCAGTAGTACCGGTCCCTACGAGCAGTACTTC. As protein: CASSTGPYEQYF.

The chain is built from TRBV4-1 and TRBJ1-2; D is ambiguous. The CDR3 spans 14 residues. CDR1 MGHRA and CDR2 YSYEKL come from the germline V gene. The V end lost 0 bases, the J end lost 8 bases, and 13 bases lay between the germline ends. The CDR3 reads CASSQDGSLWGYTF. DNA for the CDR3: TGCGCCAGCAGCCAAGATGGTTCACTCTGGGGCTACACCTTC.

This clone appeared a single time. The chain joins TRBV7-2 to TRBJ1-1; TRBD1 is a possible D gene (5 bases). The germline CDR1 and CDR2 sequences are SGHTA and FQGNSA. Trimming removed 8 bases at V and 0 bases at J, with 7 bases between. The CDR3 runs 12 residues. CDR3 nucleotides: TGTGCCAGCCGACAGATGAACACTGAAGCTTTCTTT. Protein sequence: CASRQMNTEAFF. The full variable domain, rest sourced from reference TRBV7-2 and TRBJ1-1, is GAGVSQSPSNKVTEKGKDVELRCDPISGHTALYWYRQSLGQGLEFLIYFQGNSAPDKSGLPSDRFSAERTGGSVSTLTIQRTQQEDSAVYLCASRQMNTEAFFGQGTRLTVV.

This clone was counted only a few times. In nucleotides, the CDR3 is TGTGCCAGCAGCGACAAAATCAGCGGCTTGAACACTGAAGCTTTCTTT. The encoded protein is CASSDKISGLNTEAFF. The chain has TRBV9 and TRBJ1-1; no clear D. Germline V gives CDR1 SGDLS, CDR2 YYNGEE. V lost 3 bases to trimming and J lost 0 bases, with 15 bases between them. This CDR3 has 16 amino acids.

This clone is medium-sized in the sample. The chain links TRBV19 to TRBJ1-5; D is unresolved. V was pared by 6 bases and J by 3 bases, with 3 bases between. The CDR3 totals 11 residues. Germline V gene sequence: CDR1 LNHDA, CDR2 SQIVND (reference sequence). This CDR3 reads CASSSNQPQHF. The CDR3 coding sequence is TGTGCCAGTAGCTCCAATCAGCCCCAGCATTTT.

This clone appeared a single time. This chain's CDR3 is CAITPTLGTSGLMDTQYF. CDR3 sequence (DNA): TGTGCCATCACTCCGACCTTAGGGACTAGCGGGCTCATGGATACGCAGTATTTT. The chain is built from TRBV10-3 and TRBJ2-3, with 12 bases matching TRBD2. Germline assignment: CDR1 ENHRY and CDR2 SYGVKD. This CDR3 region has 18 residues. V lost 7 bases to trimming and J lost 6 bases; unmatched junction nucleotides: 17.

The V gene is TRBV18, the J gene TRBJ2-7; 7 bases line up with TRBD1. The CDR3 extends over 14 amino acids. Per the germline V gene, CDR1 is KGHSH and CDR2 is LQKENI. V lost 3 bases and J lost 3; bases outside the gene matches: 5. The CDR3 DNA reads TGTGCCAGCTCACCCCGGGACAGCGGCTACGAGCAGTACTTC. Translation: CASSPRDSGYEQYF.

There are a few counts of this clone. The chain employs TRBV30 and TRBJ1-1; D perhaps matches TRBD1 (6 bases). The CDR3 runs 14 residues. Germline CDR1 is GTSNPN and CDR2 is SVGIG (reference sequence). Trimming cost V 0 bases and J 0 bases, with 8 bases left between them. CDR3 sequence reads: CAWSVGHLNTEAFF. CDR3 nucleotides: TGTGCCTGGAGTGTGGGACATTTGAACACTGAAGCTTTCTTT.

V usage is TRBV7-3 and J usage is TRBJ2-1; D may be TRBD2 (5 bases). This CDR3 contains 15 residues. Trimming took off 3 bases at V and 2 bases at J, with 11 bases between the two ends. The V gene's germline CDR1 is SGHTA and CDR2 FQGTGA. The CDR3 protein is CASSFLGRAYNEQFF. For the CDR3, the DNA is TGTGCCAGCAGCTTCCTAGGGCGGGCCTACAATGAGCAGTTCTTC.

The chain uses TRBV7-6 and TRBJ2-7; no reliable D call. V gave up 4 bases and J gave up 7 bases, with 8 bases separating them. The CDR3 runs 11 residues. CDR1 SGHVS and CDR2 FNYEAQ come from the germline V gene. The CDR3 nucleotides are TGTGCCAGCAGCTCGGGTTGGGAGCAGTACTTC. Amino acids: CASSSGWEQYF.

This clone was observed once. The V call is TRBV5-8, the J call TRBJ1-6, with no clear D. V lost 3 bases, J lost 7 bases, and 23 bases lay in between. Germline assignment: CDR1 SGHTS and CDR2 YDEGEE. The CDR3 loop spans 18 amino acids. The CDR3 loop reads CASSSYHRNGILNSPLHF. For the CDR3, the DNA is TGTGCCAGCAGCTCTTATCATCGAAACGGGATCCTAAATTCACCCCTCCACTTT.

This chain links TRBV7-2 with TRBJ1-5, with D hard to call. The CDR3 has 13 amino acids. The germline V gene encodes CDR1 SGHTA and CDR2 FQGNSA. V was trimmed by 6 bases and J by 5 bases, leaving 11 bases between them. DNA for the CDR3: TGTGCCAGCAGTCGGATGCGGGATCAGCCCCAGCATTTT. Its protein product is CASSRMRDQPQHF. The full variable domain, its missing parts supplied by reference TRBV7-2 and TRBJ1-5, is GAGVSQSPSNKVTEKGKDVELRCDPISGHTALYWYRQSLGQGLEFLIYFQGNSAPDKSGLPSDRFSAERTGGSVSTLTIQRTQQEDSAVYLCASSRMRDQPQHFGDGTRLSIL.

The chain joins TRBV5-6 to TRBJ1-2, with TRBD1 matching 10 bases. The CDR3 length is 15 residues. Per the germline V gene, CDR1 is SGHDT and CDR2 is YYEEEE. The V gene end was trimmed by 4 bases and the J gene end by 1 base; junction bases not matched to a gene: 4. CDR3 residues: CASSPGTGDNYGYTF. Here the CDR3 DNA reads TGTGCCAGCAGCCCGGGGACAGGGGATAACTATGGCTACACCTTC.

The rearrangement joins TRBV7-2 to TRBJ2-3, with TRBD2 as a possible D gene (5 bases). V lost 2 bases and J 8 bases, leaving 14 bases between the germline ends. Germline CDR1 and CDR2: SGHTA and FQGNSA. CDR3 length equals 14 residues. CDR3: CASSLFSLRGTQYF. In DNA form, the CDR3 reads TGTGCCAGCAGCTTATTTTCCCTACGGGGTACGCAGTATTTT.